This TCR beta chain came from a study of blood T cell repertoires in COVID-19. There are a few counts of this clone. Authors' methods: Amplification from reference gene primers served as the basis for estimated nucleated cell counts. Clones were read by immunoSEQ multiplex PCR, and TCRdb kept only the in-frame ones, dropping some. V, J and clone size derive from that table, while D and trimming were established from the DNA sequence. The profile shows over 150,000 clones, roughly 84% of them singletons. Sequencing input: peripheral blood. The clonotype originates from a woman aged 40-49 years with COVID-19, enrolled during active disease.

As DNA, the CDR3 is TGTGCCAGCAGCCCCGGGGGGGTTTCAGGGGCGGCCAAAAACATTCAGTACTTC. This gives the protein CASSPGGVSGAAKNIQYF. The rearrangement links TRBV7-9 to TRBJ2-4, with TRBD2 matching 8 bases. This CDR3 comprises 18 residues. Per germline, CDR1 SEHNR and CDR2 FQNEAQ (reference sequence). V lost 5 bases, J lost 1 base, and 13 bases stayed unmatched.